This T cell receptor (beta chain) was sequenced for a study of cytomegalovirus exposure and HLA in healthy donors (TCRdb year 2017). General notes on the study: In an earlier analysis of some 610 of the donors, approximately 300 Gb of sequence data and some 120 million unique TCR beta sequences from about 190 million T cells were reported. Roughly 320 gigabases of sequencing data and around 85 million unique TCR sequences made up an early release that covered nearly 650 HLA-typed donors. Among the roughly 400 genotyped donors, about 83% belonged to the genetic ancestry cluster associated with self-reported Caucasian donors. The study aimed to test whether cataloging public T cell receptors could reveal signatures of past pathogen exposure. The study used immunosequencing to profile the T cell repertoires of 666 subjects and linked those repertoires to cytomegalovirus serostatus. Along with the roughly 670-subject first cohort, a separate validation cohort of about 110 different subjects was used. To predict cytomegalovirus infection status, the study brought together high-throughput TCR immunosequencing, statistical association of individual TCRs with disease status, and machine learning. A later analysis re-analyzed previously published TCR beta repertoires from 666 donors and added high-resolution HLA genotyping to study TCR occurrence patterns. The later analysis used no new phenotypic data to find candidate immune exposures, relying instead on TCR beta sequences and their occurrence across donors. In an earlier analysis of about 590 of the donors, high-throughput TCR beta sequencing was used to judge whether each TCR beta V gene segment behaved as functional or pseudogenic. Donor age, sex, ethnicity and CMV serostatus were compiled together with the repertoire data. Genome-wide SNP genotypes for about 60% of the roughly 670 donors were used in a later genetic analysis, which treated that subset as a discovery cohort. Every repertoire in the discovery cohort had been generated on one and the same sequencing platform. HLA typing included class I and class II loci at four-digit resolution. The number of typed donors differed by locus: about 629-630 for A, B, C, DRB1 and DQB1; about 520 for DQA1; some 610 for DPA1; and some 450 for DPB1. Because of strong linkage in the cohort, 4 to 6 DR-DQ haplotypes were treated as single units for association and clustering. Among under 450 genotyped donors of the cohort, an average of about 240,000 unique TCR beta nucleotide sequences were sequenced per donor, roughly 20% of them non-productive. Overall results and qualifications from the work: Three of the identified cytomegalovirus-associated TCR beta chains were confirmed in vitro to be specific for cytomegalovirus antigens. Specific HLA alleles were associated with 15,000 to 20,000 TCR beta sequences at a false discovery rate of 0.05 in a later analysis. Because HLA typing was missing for some donors at each locus, association tests included only the typed subset. In a later analysis, most CMV-associated TCR beta chains were found to appear HLA-restricted, with HLA associations seemingly driven largely by CMV exposure. In a later genetic analysis, a missense DCLRE1C variant was associated with V-gene and J-gene trimming of TCR beta chains, and the association was replicated in an independent cohort. Most TCR sequences were seen in very few donors, while some public TCRs were found in many individuals. A further reported finding was that TCR beta sequences accurately predicted the HLA-A and HLA-B alleles for most subjects in the first cohort. A later analysis found that HLA-associated TCR beta chains were more clonally expanded and had lower generation probabilities than equally common non-associated chains. Sequencing depth was assumed to be roughly uniform across donors in the presence/absence analyses, though that assumption may not hold. In a later analysis, the rate of TCR association differed among HLA loci, with DRB1 alleles having the most associated TCRs and HLA-C alleles having the fewest. Because the 87-base-pair reads could not distinguish some IMGT-functional V segments, including TRBV6-2 and TRBV6-3, those segments were excluded. A total of roughly 160 TCR beta chains were listed by the study as associated with cytomegalovirus. A cluster of highly shared sequence variants was judged likely to be a technical artifact of the sequencing pipeline. Because counts were too low, approximately 18 rarely observed V segments, including chromosome 9 orphons, were excluded from the earlier analysis of 587 of the donors. Cytomegalovirus status was reported to be diagnosed by the classifier with high specificity and sensitivity in both the original and validation cohorts. The only immune exposure information available for the cohort was CMV serostatus. Compared with the roughly 700-donor mean, donors in an Asian-associated ancestry cluster had fewer N-insertions in productive TCRs, according to a later genetic analysis. In a later analysis, several top co-occurrence clusters were reported to appear linked to parvovirus B19, influenza, CMV and Epstein-Barr virus. The cohort was sequenced for TCR beta chains only, and without alpha or paired-chain data the features that could be detected were limited. Correlated functional status among segregating V segments might be attributable to linkage disequilibrium, but an unknown experimental factor could not be ruled out. Broadly in line with IMGT annotations, most TCR beta V segments showed up in productive rearrangements about 90% or about 30% of the time in an earlier analysis of 450 to 600 of the donors. The authors suggested that the approach could potentially be generalized to other disease states and immunological phenotypes. Strong co-occurrence of HLA alleles, especially DR and DQ, made assigning TCR associations to individual alleles difficult.

Trimming removed 8 bases from V and 2 bases from J; the gene matches leave 8 bases unexplained. Based on the germline V gene, the CDR1 and CDR2 sequences are MDHEN and SYDVKM. There are 14 amino acids in the CDR3, from cysteine to phenylalanine inclusive. The read is trimmed to its CDR3 DNA, 42 bases read in frame from base 1. As to this clone: Its antigen target is currently unknown. Per-nucleotide qualities are absent, and no much larger clonotype sits a single base away.

To prepare the library, the immunoSEQ multiplex PCR assay was applied. A mixture of 60 forward primers for TCR Vbeta segments and 13 reverse primers for TCR Jbeta segments was used in the multiplex PCR. The CDR3 region of rearranged TCR beta genes was amplified from genomic DNA by a multiplex PCR assay. On the Illumina HiSeq System, the amplified TCR beta libraries were sequenced as 87-base-pair reads. The authors processed their data as follows. Across the 670 or so repertoires, a later analysis counted approximately 75 million unique TCR beta chains, around 10 million of which were shared by at least two donors. Raw reads were error-corrected and collapsed into unique sequences with a nearest-neighbor algorithm that merged closely related sequences to remove PCR and sequencing errors. To assign V, D and J gene segments, CDR3 sequences were aligned to IMGT reference sequences. Each retained sequence needed at least a six-nucleotide match to both a V gene segment and a J gene segment. A rearrangement counted as productive if the CDR3 had no stop codons and remained in frame with V and J, and every other rearrangement counted as non-productive. Following IMGT convention, CDR3 was defined as the stretch from the second conserved V-encoded cysteine up to the conserved J-encoded phenylalanine. In an earlier analysis of 550 to 650 of the donors, sequences lacking an unambiguous match to a single V gene segment were excluded. An earlier analysis of fewer than 750 of the donors classified V segments as functional when productive rearrangements were above 56.7% and as segregating when the standard deviation between donors was above 5%. To diagnose cytomegalovirus status from the catalog of TCR beta chain sequences, a statistical classification framework was built. In a later analysis, TCR nucleotide sequences were compared against IMGT/GENE-DB human TR gene sequences so that V and J genes could be assigned. A later analysis assigned CDR3 sequences and most-parsimonious VDJ recombination scenarios with the TCRdist pipeline. In a later analysis, every TCR beta chain was defined by the combination of its CDR3 amino acid sequence and its V-gene family, and reads without a unique V-gene family were dropped. A later analysis removed roughly 590 highly shared, low-generation-probability nucleotide sequences to deal with suspected cross-contamination and a sequencing artifact. In a later analysis, a clonal expansion index for each public chain was calculated from normalized within-repertoire ranks of inferred template counts. In a later analysis, generation probabilities were computed using a VDJ recombination model fitted to out-of-frame rearrangements, and the results were checked against IGoR. In a later analysis, hypergeometric tests were used to score TCR-TCR, TCR-HLA and TCR-CMV co-occurrence, with a repertoire-size bias correction applied to TCR pairs. To estimate false discovery rates, a later analysis permuted the HLA or CMV assignments 20 times. In a later analysis, co-occurring TCRs were grouped with DBSCAN, and TCRdist sequence similarity was added when clustering was performed within HLA-allele-positive subsets. Repertoires with fewer than 30,000 or more than 120,000 public chains, plus five repertoires with anomalous nucleotide sharing, were excluded from co-occurrence clustering. TCRdb took this table from immuneACCESS and kept in-frame rearrangements with V and J called. Such tables lack part of the clones; where checked against another copy, unresolved V genes explain under half of the gap, and the rest is unexplained. V and J calls and clone size are those listed in that table; D and trimming were worked out from the DNA. This sample holds 150,000 or so clones; 80% were observed only once. The biggest ten clones account for 9.5% to 15% of the sample.

The cohort consisted of 600 or so healthy bone marrow donors. All cohort members were sampled while nominally healthy, although unrecorded immune exposures were likely present. The donor tested CMV seropositive and was one of the 289 seropositive cohort members. A peripheral blood sample was collected from each donor, and TCR beta sequencing was performed on peripheral blood mononuclear cells. The Qiagen DNeasy Blood Extraction Kit was used to extract genomic DNA from the blood cell samples. The chain was built from TRBV28 and TRBJ1-1, with 7 bases aligning to TRBD1. What was sequenced was PBMCs. The TCR comes from a man younger than 40 in good health and CMV-seropositive. The CDR3 region reads CASGWQGGNTEAFF. The sequenced DNA: TGTGCCAGCGGATGGCAGGGGGGCAACACTGAAGCTTTCTTT.